Given below is one TCR beta chain in context. The record originates from a study of blood T cell repertoires in COVID-19. Turning to the study itself: Sites across the United States, Italy and Spain contributed samples from acute and convalescent COVID-19.

Trimming removed 3 bases from V and 5 bases from J, with 11 bases in between. The germline V gene encodes CDR1 KGHSH and CDR2 LQKENI. The CDR3 sequence is 15 residues long. TCRdb's copy holds only in-frame clones and misses some; the assay was immunoSEQ multiplex PCR. The sample records just over 60,000 clones, under 85% being singletons. This chain uses TRBV18 with TRBJ1-6, with D maybe TRBD1 (5 bases). Specimen: peripheral blood. This receptor was obtained from a woman at least 80 years old with active or convalescent COVID-19. The CDR3 sequence: CASSPGGTNNSPLHF. The CDR3 nucleotides read TGTGCCAGCTCACCCGGAGGGACTAATAATTCACCCCTCCACTTT.